These T cell receptor beta chains were read from a single sample in a study of blood T cell repertoires in COVID-19. TCRdb's table, derived via immunoSEQ multiplex PCR, lists solely in-frame clones and lacks some. The table has about 86,000 clones, roughly 91% seen once. Sequencing used PBMCs or T cells enriched from blood (not recorded which). Receptors originate from a woman between 45 and 65 years old with acute COVID-19. The CDR3 runs from the conserved cysteine through the conserved F or W. Fields, in order: V gene, clone size, J gene, CDR3 length, D gene, CDR3 protein, CDR3 DNA. A D gene is named only where the DNA matches it firmly. Not every row has a clone size; where given, it reads once, few, many or a size class.

v_gene: TRBV14
abundance: few
j_gene: TRBJ1-1
len: 13
d_gene: .
CDR3aa: CASSPHMNTEAFF
CDR3nt: TGTGCCAGCAGCCCCCACATGAACACTGAAGCTTTCTTT

v_gene: TRBV20-1
abundance: .
j_gene: TRBJ1-5
len: 15
d_gene: TRBD1
CDR3aa: CSASFRGYSNQPQHF
CDR3nt: TGCAGTGCTAGTTTCAGGGGGTATAGCAATCAGCCCCAGCATTTT

v_gene: TRBV5-1
abundance: .
j_gene: TRBJ2-3
len: 18
d_gene: TRBD2
CDR3aa: CASSLVRWGEGLTDTQYF
CDR3nt: TGCGCCAGCAGCTTGGTCCGGTGGGGGGAGGGCCTCACAGATACGCAGTATTTT

v_gene: TRBV2
abundance: .
j_gene: TRBJ1-2
len: 13
d_gene: .
CDR3aa: CASRGGWTYGYTF
CDR3nt: TGTGCCAGCAGGGGGGGGTGGACCTATGGCTACACCTTC

v_gene: TRBV29-1
abundance: .
j_gene: TRBJ2-5
len: 15
d_gene: .
CDR3aa: CSVGPRGDRTETQYF
CDR3nt: TGCAGCGTTGGCCCCCGAGGTGATCGTACAGAGACCCAGTACTTC

v_gene: TRBV11-3
abundance: .
j_gene: TRBJ2-7
len: 12
d_gene: .
CDR3aa: CASSLQSYEQYF
CDR3nt: TGTGCCAGCAGCTTACAGTCCTACGAGCAGTACTTC

v_gene: TRBV30
abundance: .
j_gene: TRBJ1-1
len: 13
d_gene: .
CDR3aa: CAWSVGGNTEAFF
CDR3nt: TGTGCCTGGAGTGTGGGAGGGAACACTGAAGCTTTCTTT

v_gene: TRBV2
abundance: .
j_gene: TRBJ2-1
len: 15
d_gene: TRBD2
CDR3aa: CASSLGRALYNEQFF
CDR3nt: TGTGCCAGCAGTCTCGGGAGGGCCCTCTACAATGAGCAGTTCTTC

v_gene: TRBV5-1
abundance: .
j_gene: TRBJ1-4
len: 14
d_gene: TRBD1
CDR3aa: CASSRGTGKEKLFF
CDR3nt: TGCGCCAGCAGCCGAGGGACAGGGAAGGAAAAACTGTTTTTT

v_gene: TRBV3-1/TRBV3-2
abundance: .
j_gene: TRBJ1-2
len: 14
d_gene: .
CDR3aa: CASSFQRGSHGYTF
CDR3nt: TGTGCCAGCAGCTTCCAGAGGGGGTCGCATGGCTACACCTTC

v_gene: TRBV5-4
abundance: .
j_gene: TRBJ2-7
len: 16
d_gene: TRBD2
CDR3aa: CASSFRREGRLSEQYF
CDR3nt: TGTGCCAGCAGCTTTAGGCGGGAGGGCCGTCTCTCCGAGCAGTACTTC

v_gene: TRBV6-2/TRBV6-3
abundance: .
j_gene: TRBJ2-2
len: 16
d_gene: TRBD1
CDR3aa: CASSRGQGENTGELFF
CDR3nt: TGTGCCAGCAGCCGGGGACAGGGAGAGAACACCGGGGAGCTGTTTTTT

v_gene: TRBV19
abundance: .
j_gene: TRBJ2-7
len: 14
d_gene: .
CDR3aa: CASRKQGGPYEQYF
CDR3nt: TGTGCCAGTAGGAAACAGGGAGGGCCCTACGAGCAGTACTTC

v_gene: TRBV9
abundance: .
j_gene: TRBJ2-2
len: 14
d_gene: .
CDR3aa: CARTGTQNTGELFF
CDR3nt: TGTGCCAGGACCGGGACACAGAACACCGGGGAGCTGTTTTTT

v_gene: TRBV30
abundance: .
j_gene: TRBJ2-2
len: 14
d_gene: .
CDR3aa: CAWRVQGNTGELFF
CDR3nt: TGTGCCTGGAGGGTGCAGGGGAACACCGGGGAGCTGTTTTTT

v_gene: TRBV5-4
abundance: once
j_gene: TRBJ2-1
len: 14
d_gene: TRBD2
CDR3aa: CASSRGLSDNEQFF
CDR3nt: TGTGCCAGCAGCAGGGGACTATCAGACAATGAGCAGTTCTTC

v_gene: TRBV9
abundance: few
j_gene: TRBJ2-1
len: 19
d_gene: TRBD2
CDR3aa: CASSPEASGRGSSYNEQFF
CDR3nt: TGTGCCAGCAGCCCAGAGGCTAGCGGGAGGGGGAGCTCCTACAATGAGCAGTTCTTC

v_gene: TRBV7-2
abundance: .
j_gene: TRBJ2-3
len: 12
d_gene: .
CDR3aa: CASSFGTDTQYF
CDR3nt: TGTGCCAGCAGCTTCGGCACAGATACGCAGTATTTT

v_gene: TRBV7-9
abundance: .
j_gene: TRBJ2-7
len: 15
d_gene: .
CDR3aa: CASSLSQAHTYEQYF
CDR3nt: TGTGCCAGCAGCTTAAGTCAGGCTCACACCTACGAGCAGTACTTC

v_gene: TRBV29-1
abundance: .
j_gene: TRBJ1-1
len: 13
d_gene: .
CDR3aa: CSVGRYGNTEAFF
CDR3nt: TGCAGCGTGGGGAGATATGGCAACACTGAAGCTTTCTTT

v_gene: TRBV5-4
abundance: .
j_gene: TRBJ2-2
len: 14
d_gene: .
CDR3aa: CASSLGVATGELFF
CDR3nt: TGTGCCAGCAGCTTAGGGGTTGCCACCGGGGAGCTGTTTTTT

v_gene: TRBV30
abundance: .
j_gene: TRBJ1-3
len: 13
d_gene: .
CDR3aa: CAWDSRSGNTIYF
CDR3nt: TGTGCCTGGGATTCTCGCTCTGGAAACACCATATATTTT